This T cell receptor (beta chain) was identified in a study of Ad26.COV2.S vaccination and SARS-CoV-2 variants (dated by TCRdb to about 2021). Background for the entire study: The specificity and breadth of SARS-CoV-2-reactive T cell receptors after Ad26.COV2.S vaccination were assessed by TCRbeta repertoire sequencing. The TCR-sequenced set comprised approximately 30 samples: some 20 Ad26.COV2.S vaccine recipients, 5 placebo recipients and 8 SARS-CoV-2 convalescent individuals.

The CDR3 runs 15 amino acids, cysteine and phenylalanine included. The CDR3 DNA has 45 bases and is translated from base 1. Unmatched junction bases come to 4, with V trimmed by 2 bases and J by 9 bases. The CDR1 and CDR2 encoded by the germline V gene are KGHSH and LQKENI. Overall results and qualifications from the work: After vaccination, substantial breadth of spike-specific CD8+ and CD4+ T cell responses was reported. Ad26.COV2.S recipients had higher spike-specific TCR breadth than placebo recipients (P = 0.0014). Vaccine and placebo recipients had comparable non-spike TCR breadth, which fits with the vaccine containing only spike. The authors noted that the TCR breadth and depth analyses may have underestimated total T cell responses.

In its sample, this clone was seen once. Its antigen has not been determined. No much larger clonotype is one base removed from it; base qualities were not supplied. The time point label, as the study defines it: individuals recovered from natural SARS-CoV-2 infection. The immunoSEQ Assay was the method used to sequence TCRbeta CDR3 regions. After extraction, genomic DNA underwent amplification by bias-controlled multiplex PCR, followed by high-throughput sequencing. On the authors' methods: To quantify the absolute abundance of every unique TCRbeta CDR3 region, sequences were collapsed and filtered. T cell fraction was estimated by normalizing TCRbeta template counts to usable DNA, with usable DNA measured through amplification of reference genes found in all nucleated cells. Repertoire TCRs were annotated as SARS-CoV-2-specific by exact matching of V gene, CDR3 amino acid sequence and J gene to a known reactive TCR set. MIRA supplied the reference SARS-CoV-2 TCR set, which was filtered for enrichment in COVID-19-positive ImmuneCODE repertoires so that public or cross-reactive TCRs were removed. Drawing on the MIRA antigens, annotated TCRs were analysed further at the level of specific ORF or position within ORF. Breadth was defined as annotated unique rearrangements over total unique productive rearrangements; depth was the summed frequency of those rearrangements. Two-sided Wilcoxon rank-sum tests were applied when comparing TCR breadth between groups. Sourced from immuneACCESS, this table was stored by TCRdb with only in-frame sequences that have V and J called. A share of the clones is absent; for the studies checked, an unresolved V gene accounts for under half, and the remainder has no known explanation. V and J calls and clone size come straight from that table; D and trimming were deduced from the DNA. A total of roughly 92,000 clones appear in this sample, roughly 84% of them only once. The ten largest account for approximately 16% of the sample.

The receptor comes from a human donor who had recovered from COVID-19. Source: peripheral blood, taken after recovery from COVID-19. The rearranged segments are TRBV18 and TRBJ2-1, with TRBD2 identical over 13 junction bases. Here is the DNA: TGTGCCAGCTCACCAGGAGGACTAGCGGGGGTTGAGCAGTTCTTC. This encodes CASSPGGLAGVEQFF. Full variable domain (CDR3 extended with the reference TRBV18 and TRBJ2-1 proteins): NAGVMQNPRHLVRRRGQEARLRCSPMKGHSHVYWYRQLPEEGLKFMVYLQKENIIDESGMPKERFSAEFPKEGPSILRIQQVVRGDSAAYFCASSPGGLAGVEQFFGPGTRLTVL.